One and the same sample provided the 7 T cell receptor beta chains below, sequenced in a study of OX40 agonist ivuxolimab in advanced cancers. TCRdb's table, derived via immunoSEQ multiplex PCR, lists solely in-frame clones and lacks some. The table records around 88,000 clones, about 91% of them present only once. Sequences were derived from CD4+ or CD8+ T cells sorted from blood, sampled in a trial of the OX40 agonist ivuxolimab. These receptors all stem from an adult with an advanced solid tumor such as melanoma, head and neck, liver or kidney cancer.

The chain carries TRBV14 and TRBJ2-1, with 7 bases that match TRBD2. The V and J ends lost 1 base and 6 bases, in that order; junction bases with no gene match: 24. Germline values: CDR1 SGHDN, CDR2 FVKESK. This CDR3 is 21 amino acids long. The CDR3 is CASSQGMRGRLAGHFVNEQFF. CDR3 bases: TGTGCCAGCAGCCAAGGGATGCGGGGCCGTTTAGCGGGCCATTTCGTCAATGAGCAGTTCTTC.

The V and J genes are TRBV11-2 and TRBJ2-1; possibly TRBD2 for D (6 bases). In germline, CDR1 is SGHAT, CDR2 FQNNGV. Trimming took off 2 bases at V and 9 bases at J, with 8 bases between the two ends. The CDR3 has 12 residues. As DNA, the CDR3 is TGTGCCAGCAGCTTACCGGGAGCTGAGCAGTTCTTC. Encoded protein: CASSLPGAEQFF.

This clone was found once. The chain is built from TRBV27 and TRBJ2-7; 9 positions match TRBD2. Germline V gene data show CDR1 as MNHEY and CDR2 as SMNVEV (reference sequence). Trimming at V came to 3 bases and at J to 2 bases, leaving 5 bases not matched to a gene. This CDR3 contains 15 residues. This CDR3 reads CASSLLAGSTYEQYF. The CDR3 region has the DNA TGTGCCAGCAGTTTGCTAGCGGGGTCTACCTACGAGCAGTACTTC.

V and J are TRBV5-5 and TRBJ1-6; 7 nucleotides line up with TRBD1. CDR3 length equals 16 residues. V shed 5 bases, J shed 8 bases, and the junction held 13 bases outside the gene matches. The germline V gene encodes CDR1 SGHKS and CDR2 YYEKEE (reference sequence). The CDR3 sequence is CASSRQGEQNYSPLHF. The CDR3 DNA sequence: TGTGCCAGCAGTCGACAGGGAGAACAAAATTATTCACCCCTCCACTTT. Variable domain in full (rest from reference TRBV5-5 and TRBJ1-6): DAGVTQSPTHLIKTRGQQVTLRCSPISGHKSVSWYQQVLGQGPQFIFQYYEKEERGRGNFPDRFSARQFPNYSSELNVNALLLGDSALYLCASSRQGEQNYSPLHFGNGTRLTVT.

The chain employs TRBV5-1 and TRBJ2-5; D may be TRBD1 (6 bases). Trimming shortened V by 3 bases and J by 9 bases, and 18 bases separated the two germline ends. Germline CDR1 and CDR2: SGHRS and YFSETQ. The CDR3 is made up of 14 amino acids. DNA for the CDR3: TGCGCCAGCAGCTCAGCCGCGCCACAGGGTTCCCAGTACTTC. This sequence encodes CASSSAAPQGSQYF.

The rearrangement links TRBV11-3 to TRBJ2-1; 11 positions agree with TRBD1. The CDR3 spans 15 residues. The ends lost 4 bases at V and 4 bases at J; junction bases unmatched: 3. CDR1 is SGHNT, CDR2 YENEEA, per germline. CDR3 residues: CASSSGQGGYNEQFF. As DNA, the CDR3 is TGTGCCAGCAGCTCGGGACAGGGGGGATACAATGAGCAGTTCTTC.

The chain links TRBV5-1 to TRBJ2-3, with 8 nucleotides matching TRBD1. This CDR3 comprises 14 residues. V dropped 2 bases and J dropped 5; count of bases not matched to a gene: 4. Germline CDR1 reads SGHRS; CDR2 reads YFSETQ. CDR3 in amino acids: CASSFGQGGDTQYF. In DNA form, the CDR3 reads TGCGCCAGCAGCTTCGGACAGGGAGGAGATACGCAGTATTTT. Combining the CDR3 with reference TRBV5-1 and TRBJ2-3 gives the whole variable domain KAGVTQTPRYLIKTRGQQVTLSCSPISGHRSVSWYQQTPGQGLQFLFEYFSETQRNKGNFPGRFSGRQFSNSRSEMNVSTLELGDSALYLCASSFGQGGDTQYFGPGTRLTVL.